The 30 T cell receptor beta chains in this list originate from one sample, sequenced in a study of cytomegalovirus exposure and HLA in healthy donors. The primer mix had 60 Vbeta and 13 Jbeta primers. Clones were read by immunoSEQ multiplex PCR, and TCRdb kept only the in-frame ones, dropping some. The table shows around 100,000 clones, with approximately 70% occurring only once. The sample comprised PBMCs. These receptors originate from a man aged 25-40 years in good health and CMV-seropositive.

This clone was seen more than once but under ten times. The same CDR3 arises from other DNA sequences in this sample as well. The V and J genes are TRBV5-1 and TRBJ2-3, with a tentative D call TRBD1 (5 bases). V was cut by 0 bases and J by 2 bases, with 7 bases left in between. This CDR3 has 14 amino acids. Germline assignment: CDR1 SGHRS and CDR2 YFSETQ. CDR3 loop: CASSLGQNTDTQYF. The CDR3 DNA follows: TGCGCCAGCAGCTTGGGACAGAACACAGATACGCAGTATTTT.

V and J are TRBV7-8 and TRBJ2-1; TRBD2 aligns across 9 bases. After removal of 1 base from V and 8 bases from J, the junction contained 9 bases not matched to a gene. The germline gives CDR1 SGHVS, CDR2 FQNEAQ. This CDR3 is 16 amino acids long. CDR3 amino acids: CASSLDVSGSIDEQFF. CDR3 bases: TGTGCCAGCAGCTTAGATGTTAGCGGGAGTATCGATGAGCAGTTCTTC. The whole variable domain, filled in from reference TRBV7-8 and TRBJ2-1, reads GAGVSQSPRYKVAKRGQDVALRCDPISGHVSLFWYQQALGQGPEFLTYFQNEAQLDKSGLPSDRFFAERPEGSVSTLKIQRTQQEDSAVYLCASSLDVSGSIDEQFFGPGTRLTVL.

The CDR3 DNA follows: TGCGCCAGCAGTCAATCGGGTCGGGAGGGCTACGAGCAGTACGTC. It encodes CASSQSGREGYEQYV. The chain is built from TRBV23-1 and TRBJ2-7; 8 nucleotides line up with TRBD2. TRBV23-1 is designated an ORF whose function remains uncertain. V gave up 0 bases and J gave up 3 bases; unmatched junction bases: 4. The CDR3 runs 15 residues.

Only a few counts were recorded for this clone. The chain is built from TRBV7-8 and TRBJ2-3; D might be TRBD2 (6 bases). Trimming took 3 bases from V and 6 from J, leaving 16 bases between them. This CDR3 has 15 amino acids. Germline CDR1 reads SGHVS; CDR2 reads FQNEAQ. The CDR3 nucleotides are TGTGCCAGCAGCTTTAAACCCAGCGGGTGGGATACGCAGTATTTT. Translation gives CASSFKPSGWDTQYF.

This clone was found once. This sequence joins TRBV28 and TRBJ2-7, with TRBD1 as a possible D gene (6 bases). CDR1 and CDR2 from the germline V gene are MDHEN and SYDVKM. V lost 7 bases and J lost 0, with 16 bases in between. The CDR3 length is 15 residues. DNA of the CDR3: TGTGCCAGCACCGGCAGGGGCCTAGTCTCCTACGAGCAGTACTTC. It is translated as CASTGRGLVSYEQYF.

The chain joins TRBV7-9 to TRBJ2-7, with TRBD1 identical over 10 bases. In germline, CDR1 is SEHNR, CDR2 FQNEAQ (reference sequence). This CDR3 has 17 amino acids. V lost 5 bases to trimming and J lost 3 bases; unmatched junction nucleotides: 13. CDR3 loop: CASSHSRDRGLGYEQYF. DNA of the CDR3: TGTGCCAGCAGCCACTCCCGGGACAGGGGTTTAGGCTACGAGCAGTACTTC.

In nucleotides, the CDR3 is TGTGCCAGCAGTTTAGGGGGGGCCCTAAACTATGGCTACACCTTC. This translates into CASSLGGALNYGYTF. The chain carries TRBV28 and TRBJ1-2, with a possible D match to TRBD1 (6 bases). Germline V CDR1 and CDR2: MDHEN, SYDVKM. This CDR3 has 15 amino acids. The V end was cut by 2 bases, the J end by 2 bases, with 12 bases between.

The genes are TRBV29-1 and TRBJ2-2; D is perhaps TRBD2 (5 bases). From germline, CDR1 is SQVTM and CDR2 ANQGSEA. The CDR3 length is 22 residues. V was cut by 0 bases and J by 7 bases, with 36 bases left in between. The CDR3 protein is CSVEDPARYRGSGQLVDGELFF. CDR3 DNA sequence: TGCAGCGTTGAAGATCCCGCGCGGTACCGAGGGAGTGGGCAGTTGGTAGACGGGGAGCTGTTTTTT.

The V and J genes are TRBV10-3 and TRBJ1-6; 8 bases fit TRBD1. The CDR3 covers 14 residues. Germline V gene sequence: CDR1 ENHRY, CDR2 SYGVKD. The J segment lost 6 bases and the V segment lost 10 bases, leaving 8 bases of the junction unmatched. CDR3 sequence reads: CATRQGRANSPLHF. The CDR3 DNA reads as TGTGCCACAAGACAGGGGAGGGCTAATTCACCCCTCCACTTT.

This clone has just a few counts. The chain combines TRBV4-1 with TRBJ2-1; 10 bases align to TRBD1. Germline CDR1 and CDR2: MGHRA and YSYEKL. The CDR3 extends over 15 amino acids. The J segment lost 7 bases and the V segment lost 3 bases, leaving 6 bases of the junction unmatched. For the CDR3, the DNA is TGCGCCAGCAGCCAGACAGGGGGCCCCTTTAATGAGCAGTTCTTC. Its translation: CASSQTGGPFNEQFF.

The chain uses TRBV6-6 and TRBJ1-6; 7 bases agree with TRBD1. The germline gives CDR1 MNHNY, CDR2 SVGAGI (reference sequence). Trimming cost V 6 bases and J 15 bases; bases outside gene matches: 14. The CDR3 is 14 amino acids. The CDR3: CASSLGTAGSLLHF. The CDR3 coding sequence is TGTGCCAGCAGCCTCGGGACAGCTGGTTCGCTCCTCCACTTT.

This clone has only a few counts. The rearrangement joins TRBV4-1 to TRBJ2-3, with D maybe TRBD2 (6 bases). The CDR3 runs to 17 residues. Germline CDR1 MGHRA, CDR2 YSYEKL. Trimming left V 0 bases short and J 2 bases short, with 15 bases between. The CDR3 is CASSQDWREPFTDTQYF. DNA of the CDR3: TGCGCCAGCAGCCAAGATTGGAGGGAGCCGTTCACAGATACGCAGTATTTT.

The chain links TRBV6-4 to TRBJ1-1; 7 bases align to TRBD1. J lost 5 bases, V lost 6 bases, and 12 bases had no gene match. The germline V gene encodes CDR1 MRHNA and CDR2 SNTAGT. CDR3 size: 15 residues. This chain's CDR3 is CASRVEGGVVTEAFF. DNA of the CDR3: TGTGCCAGCAGAGTAGAAGGGGGCGTCGTGACTGAAGCTTTCTTT.

V is TRBV19 and J is TRBJ2-7; 8 nucleotides align to TRBD2. This CDR3 comprises 14 residues. V was pared by 5 bases and J by 3 bases, with 6 bases of the junction left unmatched. CDR1 and CDR2 (germline): LNHDA, SQIVND (reference sequence). The CDR3 loop is CASSASGGYYEQYF. In DNA form, the CDR3 reads TGTGCCAGTAGTGCGAGCGGGGGTTACTACGAGCAGTACTTC.

This clone was observed a few times. V usage is TRBV19 and J usage is TRBJ1-2, with 10 bases that match TRBD1. Looked up from germline, CDR1 is LNHDA and CDR2 is SQIVND (reference sequence). The CDR3 runs 16 residues. V lost 5 bases to trimming and J lost 7 bases; unmatched junction nucleotides: 13. The CDR3 here is CASSLLRDRGQGGYTF. Written as DNA, the CDR3 is TGTGCCAGTAGTCTCTTACGGGACAGGGGACAAGGTGGCTACACCTTC.

The chain combines TRBV6-6 with TRBJ2-5, with 7 bases fitting TRBD1. The germline V gene encodes CDR1 MNHNY and CDR2 SVGAGI (reference sequence). V was pared by 9 bases and J by 3 bases, with 7 bases of the junction left unmatched. The CDR3 contains 13 residues. The CDR3 coding sequence is TGTGCCAGTTCCGGGACAGAAAAAGAGACCCAGTACTTC. Translation: CASSGTEKETQYF.

This clone is a singleton in its sample. The chain employs TRBV7-9 and TRBJ1-2, with D perhaps matching TRBD1 (5 bases). V was trimmed by 8 bases and J by 1 base, leaving 11 bases between them. The CDR3 runs 13 residues. Germline lookup yields CDR1 SEHNR and CDR2 FQNEAQ (reference sequence). The CDR3 nucleotides read TGTGCCAGCCGACGGGGGGATAACTATGGCTACACCTTC. It encodes CASRRGDNYGYTF.

This clone appeared a single time. This chain joins TRBV29-1 and TRBJ1-5, with D maybe TRBD1 (5 bases). Trimming cost V 1 base and J 2 bases, with 12 bases left between them. This CDR3 spans 15 amino acids. Germline V CDR1 and CDR2: SQVTM, ANQGSEA. In DNA form, the CDR3 reads TGCAGCGTTGAAGTGCAGGGTTCGGGCAATCAGCCCCAGCATTTT. Its translation: CSVEVQGSGNQPQHF. Using reference TRBV29-1 and TRBJ1-5 for the parts outside the CDR3, the full variable domain is SAVISQKPSRDICQRGTSLTIQCQVDSQVTMMFWYRQQPGQSLTLIATANQGSEATYESGFVIDKFPISRPNLTFSTLTVSNMSPEDSSIYLCSVEVQGSGNQPQHFGDGTRLSIL.

The V call is TRBV9, the J call TRBJ2-3; D remains unclear. The CDR3 is 14 amino acids. V was shortened by 0 bases and J by 0 bases, with 5 bases between the two germline ends. Germline CDR1 and CDR2: SGDLS and YYNGEE. The CDR3 DNA is TGTGCCAGCAGCGTAGCTAGTAGCACAGATACGCAGTATTTT. Translating it yields CASSVASSTDTQYF.

The chain joins TRBV5-6 to TRBJ1-6, with D possibly being TRBD1 (5 bases). The germline V and J ends were trimmed by 2 bases and 0 bases, with 9 bases remaining between them. Germline CDR1 is SGHDT and CDR2 is YYEEEE. CDR3 length: 16 amino acids. CDR3 amino acids: CASSFRGYSYNSPLHF. The CDR3 DNA reads as TGTGCCAGCAGCTTTCGGGGGTACTCCTATAATTCACCCCTCCACTTT.

This clone was seen once. The chain carries TRBV4-1 and TRBJ1-5, with D unclear. V was shortened by 0 bases and J by 6 bases, with 6 bases between the two germline ends. This CDR3 contains 13 residues. Germline CDR1 and CDR2: MGHRA and YSYEKL. CDR3 bases: TGCGCCAGCAGCCAAGATCTCGGTCAGCCCCAGCATTTT. It specifies CASSQDLGQPQHF.

The chain is built from TRBV18 and TRBJ2-2, with D perhaps matching TRBD2 (5 bases). CDR1 and CDR2 from the germline V gene are KGHSH and LQKENI. The CDR3 has 17 amino acids. Trimming took 6 bases from V and 0 from J, leaving 17 bases between them. In DNA form, the CDR3 reads TGTGCCAGCTCGCCTACAGCGGTTACTACGAACACCGGGGAGCTGTTTTTT. Protein product: CASSPTAVTTNTGELFF.

The chain employs TRBV7-6 and TRBJ2-5; perhaps TRBD1 as D (6 bases). The V end lost 2 bases, the J end lost 5 bases, and 6 bases lay between the germline ends. The CDR3 spans 12 residues. Germline V lookup: CDR1 SGHVS, CDR2 FNYEAQ. The CDR3 spells CASSLRGETQYF. For the CDR3, the DNA is TGTGCCAGCAGCTTAAGGGGGGAGACCCAGTACTTC.

The CDR3 DNA is TGTGCCATTAAGGAGGCAGGGGGCACTGAAGCTTTCTTT. Encoded protein: CAIKEAGGTEAFF. The genes are TRBV10-3 and TRBJ1-1, with TRBD1 identical over 7 bases. J gave up 4 bases and V 9 bases, and 8 bases lay outside the gene matches. Germline CDR1 ENHRY, CDR2 SYGVKD. This CDR3 has 13 residues.

The rearrangement links TRBV9 to TRBJ1-1; D is possibly TRBD1 (6 bases). The V end was cut by 0 bases, the J end by 3 bases, with 18 bases between. The length of the CDR3 is 17 residues. CDR1 is SGDLS and CDR2 is YYNGEE in the germline V gene. CDR3 sequence: CASSVVLPTGSDTEAFF. CDR3 in DNA: TGTGCCAGCAGCGTAGTCCTGCCCACAGGGTCGGACACTGAAGCTTTCTTT.

V and J are TRBV19 and TRBJ1-1, with D perhaps matching TRBD1 (5 bases). The CDR3 totals 16 residues. V lost 4 bases to trimming and J lost 1 base, with 16 bases between them. The germline CDR1 and CDR2 sequences are LNHDA and SQIVND (reference sequence). CDR3 region: CASSTRAGKENTEAFF. Written as DNA, the CDR3 is TGTGCCAGTAGTACCCGGGCAGGGAAAGAGAACACTGAAGCTTTCTTT. The entire variable domain, with the rest obtained from reference TRBV19 and TRBJ1-1, is as follows: DGGITQSPKYLFRKEGQNVTLSCEQNLNHDAMYWYRQDPGQGLRLIYYSQIVNDFQKGDIAEGYSVSREKKESFPLTVTSAQKNPTAFYLCASSTRAGKENTEAFFGQGTRLTVV.

Sample share makes this clone medium-sized. The genes are TRBV19 and TRBJ2-7, with D maybe TRBD1 (6 bases). V gave up 2 bases and J gave up 5 bases, with 13 bases separating them. Germline CDR1 reads LNHDA; CDR2 reads SQIVND (reference sequence). The CDR3 runs 14 residues. The chain's CDR3 is CASSILPGADEQYF. CDR3 in DNA: TGTGCCAGTAGTATATTGCCAGGGGCGGACGAGCAGTACTTC.

V usage is TRBV2 and J usage is TRBJ2-7; possibly TRBD2 for D (7 bases). The V gene's germline CDR1 is SNHLY and CDR2 FYNNEI. Trimming removed 7 bases from V and 1 base from J, with 14 bases in between. CDR3 length: 14 residues. The CDR3 is CASNGGGRSYEQYF. The CDR3 DNA reads TGTGCCAGCAATGGGGGGGGCCGTTCCTACGAGCAGTACTTC.

V is TRBV6-5 and J is TRBJ2-1; D remains unclear. Trimming took off 7 bases at V and 8 bases at J, with 9 bases between the two ends. This CDR3 is built from 11 residues. CDR1 and CDR2 from the germline V gene are MNHEY and SVGAGI. The CDR3 DNA is TGTGCCAGCATCCGGGTGGATGAGCAGTTCTTC. This translates into CASIRVDEQFF.

This chain joins TRBV5-6 and TRBJ1-5; 11 positions agree with TRBD1. V lost 4 bases, J lost 5 bases, and 8 bases stayed unmatched. The CDR3 runs to 16 residues. From germline, CDR1 is SGHDT and CDR2 YYEEEE. The CDR3 sequence: CASSTDRGRRDQPQHF. Here the CDR3 DNA reads TGTGCCAGCAGCACGGACAGGGGGCGAAGGGATCAGCCCCAGCATTTT.